The clone carrying this T cell receptor beta chain is a singleton in its sample. Assay used: immunoSEQ multiplex PCR; TCRdb lists only in-frame clones, some missing. The repertoire has roughly 200,000 clones, around nine tenths of them found once; the top ten carry over 6%. The CDR3 runs 14 residues. CDR1 and CDR2 (germline): SEHNR, FQNEAQ (reference sequence). V was trimmed by 11 bases and J by 1 base, leaving 16 bases between them. The data originate from a study of T cell responses to AZD1222 COVID-19 vaccine. This TCR was sampled from an adult in good health. The rearrangement uses TRBV7-9 and TRBJ2-3; D is perhaps TRBD1 (5 bases). Sequencing used peripheral blood, obtained on day 0 of AZD1222 vaccination. The CDR3 bases are TGTGCCGGCGTGTCGACAGCCGGCACAGATACGCAGTATTTT. This sequence encodes CAGVSTAGTDTQYF.